A selection of T cell receptor beta chains follows, all from one sample in a study of response to subunit inactivated influenza vaccine. TCRdb reprocessed the RT-PCR reads with MiXCR, giving one entry per CDR3 protein. The sample gives 750,000 to 850,000 distinct CDR3 sequences, about a fifth of which show up once; 11% is in the top ten. The material sequenced was PBMCs from blood, taken around 5 days after vaccination. The receptors here all came from a man in his fifties or sixties who received an inactivated influenza vaccine. Each CDR3 is given with its conserved first and last residue. A D gene is named only where the DNA matches it firmly. Clone sizes are given selectively: once, few, many, or a class where the clone is expanded.

many,-,TRBV5-1,TRBJ2-7,CASSWRDSMYEQYF,TGCGCCAGCAGCTGGAGGGACAGTATGTACGAGCAGTACTTC
many,-,TRBV29-1,TRBJ2-2,CSVVGRANTGELFF,TGCAGCGTTGTAGGCCGGGCGAACACCGGGGAGCTGTTTTTT
few,-,TRBV7-2,TRBJ2-7,CASSPNGVKQYF,TGTGCCAGCAGCCCAAACGGGGTGAAGCAGTACTTC
many,TRBD1,TRBV12-3/TRBV12-4,TRBJ1-4,CASRPGTATNEKLFF,TGTGCCAGCAGGCCCGGGACAGCAACTAATGAAAAACTGTTTTTT
many,TRBD2,TRBV20-1,TRBJ2-1,CSASWVAGGPYNEQFF,TGCAGTGCTAGCTGGGTAGCGGGGGGTCCCTACAATGAGCAGTTCTTC
-,TRBD2,TRBV6-2/TRBV6-3,TRBJ2-1,CASRLSGSSYEQFF,TGTGCCAGCAGACTTAGCGGGAGCTCCTACGAGCAGTTCTTC
-,TRBD1,TRBV5-1,TRBJ1-4,CASSPDRAGKLFF,TGCGCCAGCAGCCCGGACAGGGCTGGAAAACTGTTTTTT
-,-,TRBV12-3/TRBV12-4,TRBJ1-5,CASSARANQPQHF,TGTGCCAGCAGTGCGAGGGCGAATCAGCCCCAGCATTTT
many,TRBD1,TRBV5-4,TRBJ1-2,CASRQGEGGYTF,TGTGCCAGCAGGCAGGGGGAGGGTGGCTACACCTTC
few,-,TRBV7-9,TRBJ2-7,CASSLAGSGSYEQYF,TGTGCCAGCAGCTTAGCAGGCAGCGGCTCCTACGAGCAGTACTTC
many,TRBD1,TRBV27,TRBJ2-3,CASSLRGQSTDTQYF,TGTGCCAGCAGTCTCAGGGGGCAAAGCACAGATACGCAGTATTTT
many,-,TRBV12-3/TRBV12-4,TRBJ1-1,CASSSDGFGEAFF,TGTGCCAGCAGTTCGGATGGATTTGGTGAAGCTTTCTTT
-,-,TRBV6-2/TRBV6-3,TRBJ2-5,CASSYPTLRPQETQYF,TGTGCCAGCAGTTACCCCACGCTGAGGCCCCAAGAGACCCAGTACTTC
-,-,TRBV4-3,TRBJ2-5,CASSQAYRGPETQYF,TGCGCCAGCAGCCAAGCATATAGGGGTCCAGAGACCCAGTACTTC
few,TRBD1,TRBV6-1,TRBJ1-2,CASRGGQAYGYTF,TGTGCCAGCAGAGGAGGACAGGCGTATGGCTACACCTTC
few,TRBD1,TRBV7-2,TRBJ2-7,CASTQGDRESGEQYF,TGTGCCAGCACCCAGGGGGACAGGGAATCGGGCGAGCAGTACTTC